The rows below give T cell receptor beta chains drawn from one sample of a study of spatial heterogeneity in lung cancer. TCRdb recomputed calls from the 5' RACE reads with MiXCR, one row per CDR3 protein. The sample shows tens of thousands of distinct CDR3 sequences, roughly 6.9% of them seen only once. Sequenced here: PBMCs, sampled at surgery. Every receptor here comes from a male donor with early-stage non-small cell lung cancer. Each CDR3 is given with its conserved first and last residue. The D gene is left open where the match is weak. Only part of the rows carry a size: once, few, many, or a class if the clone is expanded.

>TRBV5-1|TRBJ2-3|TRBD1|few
TGCGCCAGCCAGGGACAGTCGACCACAGATACGCAGTATTTT
CASQGQSTTDTQYF
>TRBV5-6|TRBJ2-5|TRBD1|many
TGTGCCAGCAGCTTGGCTGGCAGGGGGCAGACCCAGTACTTC
CASSLAGRGQTQYF
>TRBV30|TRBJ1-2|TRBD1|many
TGTGCCTGGACCGAGGGGGCCAGCCGGTACACCTTC
CAWTEGASRYTF
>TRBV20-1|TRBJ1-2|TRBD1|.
TGCAGTGCCAGGACAGGGGGCGCGAACTATGGCTACACCTTC
CSARTGGANYGYTF
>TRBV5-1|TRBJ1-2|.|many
TGCGCCAGCAGCTTGTTCTCAGGGTTCGGCTACACCTTC
CASSLFSGFGYTF
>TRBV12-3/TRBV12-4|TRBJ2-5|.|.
TGTGCCAGCAGTTTACTAGCGAGGGGAGAGACCCAGTACTTC
CASSLLARGETQYF
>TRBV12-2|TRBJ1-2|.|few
TGTGCAAGTCGCTTAGAGGGACAGGGCACCTATGGCTACACCTTC
CASRLEGQGTYGYTF
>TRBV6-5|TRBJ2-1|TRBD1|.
TGTGCCAGCAGAATTACAGGGGGCGACTACAATGAGCAGTTCTTC
CASRITGGDYNEQFF
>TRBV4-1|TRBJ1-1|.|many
TGCGCCAGCAGCCCGGAGAGGCCGGTTATCATTGAAGCTTTCTTT
CASSPERPVIIEAFF
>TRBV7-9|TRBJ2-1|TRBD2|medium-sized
TGTGCCAGCAGCCAGGGGGGACTAGCGGGGAGGGCCTTCTACAATGAGCAGTTCTTC
CASSQGGLAGRAFYNEQFF
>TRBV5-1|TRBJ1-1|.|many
TGCGCCAGCAGCGTCGGTGGTTTCGGAAACACTGAAGCTTTCTTT
CASSVGGFGNTEAFF
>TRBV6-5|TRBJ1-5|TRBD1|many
TGTGCCAGCCAACCGGGACAGGTCATCAATCAGCCCCAGCATTTT
CASQPGQVINQPQHF
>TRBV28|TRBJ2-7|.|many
TGTGCCAGCAAACCGGGCCAGAGCTCCTACGAGCAGTACTTC
CASKPGQSSYEQYF
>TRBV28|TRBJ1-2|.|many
TGTGCCAGCAGTACCACGGACGCAGAAAACTATGGCTACACCTTC
CASSTTDAENYGYTF
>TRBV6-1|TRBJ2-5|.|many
TGTGCCAGCACGTGGGTTTTACAAGAGACCCAGTACTTC
CASTWVLQETQYF
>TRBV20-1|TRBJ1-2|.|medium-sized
TGCAGTGCTAGAGACGCAGGGGAACGAATCTATGGCTACACCTTC
CSARDAGERIYGYTF
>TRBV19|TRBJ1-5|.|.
TGTGCCAGTAGTATTCAACTAACTCAGCCCCAGCATTTT
CASSIQLTQPQHF
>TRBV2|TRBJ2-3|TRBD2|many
TGTGCCAGTCAACTAGCGGGAGCGACAGATACGCAGTATTTT
CASQLAGATDTQYF
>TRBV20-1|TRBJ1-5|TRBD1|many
TGCAGTGCCCGGGGACAGGGCACCGAACTTAATCAGCCCCAGCATTTT
CSARGQGTELNQPQHF
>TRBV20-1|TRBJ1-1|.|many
TGCAGTGCTAGATCTCCGTGGGGCACTGAAGCTTTCTTT
CSARSPWGTEAFF
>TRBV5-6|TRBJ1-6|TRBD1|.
TGTGCCAGCAGCTACCGGGGACAGATAGATAATTCACCCCTCCACTTT
CASSYRGQIDNSPLHF
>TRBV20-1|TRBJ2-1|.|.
TGCAGTGCTAGAAGACAGGCGGATGAGCAGTTCTTC
CSARRQADEQFF
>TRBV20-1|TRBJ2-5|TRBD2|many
TGCAGTGCTAGAGAGGGACTCGGGACTAGCGGGTTGCAGACCCAGTACTTC
CSAREGLGTSGLQTQYF
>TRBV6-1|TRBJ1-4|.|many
TGTGCCAGCACCTGGGCTAATGAAAAACTGTTTTTT
CASTWANEKLFF
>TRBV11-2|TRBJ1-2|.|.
TGTGCCAGCAGCTTAGAGAGGATCGGCTACACCTTC
CASSLERIGYTF
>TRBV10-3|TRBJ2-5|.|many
TGTGCCATCACCGCGGGTCTAAAAGGGGAGACCCAGTACTTC
CAITAGLKGETQYF
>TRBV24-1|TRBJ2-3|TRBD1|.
TGTGCCACCAGTGGTCCACAGGGGAGAGGGAGCACAGATACGCAGTATTTT
CATSGPQGRGSTDTQYF
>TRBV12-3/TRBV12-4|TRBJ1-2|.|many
TGTGCCAGCAGTTTTGGAAACTATGGCTACACCTTC
CASSFGNYGYTF
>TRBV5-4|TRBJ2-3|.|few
TGTGCCAGCAGCTTGGAAGGGGTCGGGACAGATACGCAGTATTTT
CASSLEGVGTDTQYF
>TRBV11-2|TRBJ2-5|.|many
TGTGCCAGCAGCCAGGGGACCTTACAAGAGACCCAGTACTTC
CASSQGTLQETQYF
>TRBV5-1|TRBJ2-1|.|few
TGCGCCAGCAGCTCCGGGACCGCAAAGATAGAGCAGTTCTTC
CASSSGTAKIEQFF
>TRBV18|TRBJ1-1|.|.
TGTGCCAGCTCACCTGGAGGGGCAGGGAACACTGAAGCTTTCTTT
CASSPGGAGNTEAFF
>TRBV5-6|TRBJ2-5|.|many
TGTGCCAGCAGCCTCTCGAAAGGGACCCAGTACTTC
CASSLSKGTQYF
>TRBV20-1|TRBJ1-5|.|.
TGCAGTGCTAGGTCCCAGGACAGCCTCCAGCATTTT
CSARSQDSLQHF
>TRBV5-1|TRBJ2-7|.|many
TGCGCCAGCAGCTTCACCGGTTCCTACGAGCAGTACTTC
CASSFTGSYEQYF
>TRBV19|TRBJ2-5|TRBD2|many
TGTGCCAGTAAAGGAAATGCGGGGGGCCGAGGAGAGACCCAGTACTTC
CASKGNAGGRGETQYF